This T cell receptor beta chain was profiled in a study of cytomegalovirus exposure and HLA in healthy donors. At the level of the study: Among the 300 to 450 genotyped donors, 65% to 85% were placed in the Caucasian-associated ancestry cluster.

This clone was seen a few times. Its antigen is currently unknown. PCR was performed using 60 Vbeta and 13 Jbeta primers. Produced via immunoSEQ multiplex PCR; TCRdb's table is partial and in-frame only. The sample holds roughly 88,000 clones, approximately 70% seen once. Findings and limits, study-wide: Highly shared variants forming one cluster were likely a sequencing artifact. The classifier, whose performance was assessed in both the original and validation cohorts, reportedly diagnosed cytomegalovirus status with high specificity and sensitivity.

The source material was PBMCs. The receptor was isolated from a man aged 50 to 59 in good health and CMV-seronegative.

This CDR3 reads CASSREPTNEKLFF. In DNA form, the CDR3 reads TGTGCCAGCAGCCGAGAGCCAACTAATGAAAAACTGTTTTTT. The chain couples TRBV7-2 to TRBJ1-4; no clear D. Germline CDR1 is SGHTA and CDR2 is FQGNSA. This CDR3 has 14 residues. The ends were cut back, 5 bases at V and 0 bases at J, with 7 bases in the middle.